The rows below give T cell receptor beta chains drawn from one sample of a study of cytomegalovirus exposure and HLA in healthy donors. Clones were sequenced by immunoSEQ multiplex PCR, and TCRdb holds only the in-frame ones, with some missing. The sample lists approximately 110,000 clones; around 74% were seen once. The sequenced sample was PBMCs. The receptors here all came from a woman aged 50 to 65 in good health and CMV-seropositive. The CDR3 runs from the conserved cysteine through the conserved F or W. The order of the fields is D gene, clone size, V gene, J gene, CDR3 protein, CDR3 DNA. D genes are given only for firm matches. Some rows mark clone size as missing; the rest say once, few, many or name a class of expanded clone.

TRBD2	NA	TRBV6-6	TRBJ2-1	CASSQSSGGAFEQFF	TGTGCCAGCAGCCAGTCTAGCGGGGGGGCTTTTGAGCAGTTCTTC
NA	NA	TRBV18	TRBJ2-7	CASSPPTGSNDDYEQYF	TGTGCCAGCTCACCACCGACCGGGTCCAATGACGACTACGAGCAGTACTTC
NA	NA	TRBV28	TRBJ1-5	CASSLPGGAWQPQHF	TGTGCCAGCAGTTTACCGGGGGGCGCTTGGCAGCCCCAGCATTTT
TRBD2	NA	TRBV5-4	TRBJ2-1	CASSGRGGNEQFF	TGTGCCAGCAGCGGGCGGGGGGGAAATGAGCAGTTCTTC
TRBD1	NA	TRBV18	TRBJ1-5	CASSGQLNQPQHF	TGTGCCAGCTCGGGACAGCTCAATCAGCCCCAGCATTTT
TRBD1	few	TRBV4-1	TRBJ2-2	CASSQVRQGAVGELFF	TGCGCCAGCAGCCAAGTCCGACAGGGGGCGGTCGGGGAGCTGTTTTTT
NA	few	TRBV29-1	TRBJ2-5	CSVAGGKGETQYF	TGCAGCGTTGCCGGGGGTAAGGGAGAGACCCAGTACTTC
NA	NA	TRBV5-1	TRBJ2-7	CASSLVGDHHEQYF	TGCGCCAGCAGCTTAGTGGGAGACCACCACGAGCAGTACTTC
TRBD2	NA	TRBV7-2	TRBJ2-7	CASSPFSGGAYEQYF	TGTGCCAGCAGCCCGTTTAGCGGGGGGGCCTACGAGCAGTACTTC
TRBD1	few	TRBV5-1	TRBJ1-4	CASSLTGGFGKLFF	TGCGCCAGCAGCTTGACAGGGGGCTTTGGAAAACTGTTTTTT